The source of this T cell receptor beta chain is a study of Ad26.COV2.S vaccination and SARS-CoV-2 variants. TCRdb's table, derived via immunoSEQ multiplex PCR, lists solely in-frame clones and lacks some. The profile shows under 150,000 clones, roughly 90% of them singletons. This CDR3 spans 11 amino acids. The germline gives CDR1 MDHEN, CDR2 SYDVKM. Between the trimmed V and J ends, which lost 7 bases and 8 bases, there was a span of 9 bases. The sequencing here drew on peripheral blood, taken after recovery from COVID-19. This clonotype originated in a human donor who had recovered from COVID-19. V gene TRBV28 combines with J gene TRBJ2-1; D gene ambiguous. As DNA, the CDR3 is TGTGCCAGCACCTTAAGGGATGAGCAGTTCTTC. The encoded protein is CASTLRDEQFF.